A selection of T cell receptor beta chains follows, all from one sample in a study of T cell repertoires in cytomegalovirus infection. TCRdb redid the calling of the reads with MiXCR, one entry per CDR3 protein. The sample lists some 160,000 distinct CDR3 sequences; 15% to 20% were seen once. Material: CD8+ T cells from PBMCs. The receptors stem from a human donor in good health (CMV status not recorded). Some clones in this sample may be carry-over from other donors' samples. Each CDR3 is given with its conserved first and last residue. Each record gives: CDR3 DNA, CDR3 protein, J gene, D gene, V gene, clone size. The D gene is left open where the match is weak. Clone size is stated in some rows and not others, as once, few, many or a class when expanded.

CDR3 DNA: TGTGCCACCCCGAGAGGATACAATGAGCAGTTCTTC
CDR3 protein: CATPRGYNEQFF
J gene: TRBJ2-1
D gene: -
V gene: TRBV28
clone size: few

CDR3 DNA: TGTGCCAGCAGCTTTAAGAGGGACAGTCAATACGAGCAGTACTTC
CDR3 protein: CASSFKRDSQYEQYF
J gene: TRBJ2-7
D gene: TRBD1
V gene: TRBV7-9
clone size: few

CDR3 DNA: TGTGCCAGCAGCTTGGGTCGAGAGCTAGAGCTGTTTTTT
CDR3 protein: CASSLGRELELFF
J gene: TRBJ2-2
D gene: -
V gene: TRBV5-5
clone size: -

CDR3 DNA: TGTGCCAGCAGCTTATTCCCCGGGACTAGCGTTACGCACCAGTTCTTC
CDR3 protein: CASSLFPGTSVTHQFF
J gene: TRBJ2-1
D gene: TRBD2
V gene: TRBV7-2
clone size: -

CDR3 DNA: TGTGCCAGCAGTTACGGGGGACATCACCTCAACAATGAGCAGTTCTTC
CDR3 protein: CASSYGGHHLNNEQFF
J gene: TRBJ2-1
D gene: -
V gene: TRBV6-2/TRBV6-3
clone size: -

CDR3 DNA: TGTGCCAGTAGTATAGCGCCTGGCTACAATGAGCAGTTCTTC
CDR3 protein: CASSIAPGYNEQFF
J gene: TRBJ2-1
D gene: -
V gene: TRBV19
clone size: few

CDR3 DNA: TGTGCCAGCAGTCAACACGGACTTCAAGAGACCCAGTACTTC
CDR3 protein: CASSQHGLQETQYF
J gene: TRBJ2-5
D gene: -
V gene: TRBV7-9
clone size: few

CDR3 DNA: TGTGCCAGTATGCAGGTTGGGAACACCGGGGAGCTGTTTTTT
CDR3 protein: CASMQVGNTGELFF
J gene: TRBJ2-2
D gene: -
V gene: TRBV7-8
clone size: few

CDR3 DNA: TGCAGTGCGCGGACTAGCGGGAGCGGATACAATGAGCAGTTCTTC
CDR3 protein: CSARTSGSGYNEQFF
J gene: TRBJ2-1
D gene: TRBD2
V gene: TRBV20-1
clone size: few

CDR3 DNA: TGTGCCAGCAGTGAGGTCTTGAGCTCCTACGAGCAGTACTTC
CDR3 protein: CASSEVLSSYEQYF
J gene: TRBJ2-7
D gene: -
V gene: TRBV2
clone size: -

CDR3 DNA: TGCGCCAGCAGCCAATTTGAGACTACGTACGAGCAGTACTTC
CDR3 protein: CASSQFETTYEQYF
J gene: TRBJ2-7
D gene: -
V gene: TRBV4-1
clone size: few

CDR3 DNA: TGTGCCAGCAGTGTTGGGACAGGCTCCTACGAGCAGTACTTC
CDR3 protein: CASSVGTGSYEQYF
J gene: TRBJ2-7
D gene: TRBD1
V gene: TRBV6-5
clone size: -

CDR3 DNA: TGCGCCAGCAGCTTGTTGGGACAGGGGAGGAATGAGCAGTTCTTC
CDR3 protein: CASSLLGQGRNEQFF
J gene: TRBJ2-1
D gene: TRBD1
V gene: TRBV5-1
clone size: few

CDR3 DNA: TGTGCCAGCAGTTTAGCCCGACAGGGCACTGAAGCTTTCTTT
CDR3 protein: CASSLARQGTEAFF
J gene: TRBJ1-1
D gene: TRBD1
V gene: TRBV28
clone size: -

CDR3 DNA: TGTGCCAGCACCCGGACTAGCGGGGGGTTCGATGAGCAGTTCTTC
CDR3 protein: CASTRTSGGFDEQFF
J gene: TRBJ2-1
D gene: TRBD2
V gene: TRBV6-4
clone size: many

CDR3 DNA: TGTGCCAGTAGTATCGGGGCCAACACTGAAGCTTTCTTT
CDR3 protein: CASSIGANTEAFF
J gene: TRBJ1-1
D gene: -
V gene: TRBV19
clone size: -

CDR3 DNA: TGTGCCAGCAGCTTCGACAGAAACTACGAGCAGTACTTC
CDR3 protein: CASSFDRNYEQYF
J gene: TRBJ2-7
D gene: -
V gene: TRBV7-9
clone size: few

CDR3 DNA: TGTGCCAGCAGCTTTCTAGGCCCCCTGACCCAAGAGACCCAGTACTTC
CDR3 protein: CASSFLGPLTQETQYF
J gene: TRBJ2-5
D gene: -
V gene: TRBV7-2
clone size: -

CDR3 DNA: TGTGCCAGCAGCTTACAGGGGGTCAATCAGCCCCAGCATTTT
CDR3 protein: CASSLQGVNQPQHF
J gene: TRBJ1-5
D gene: TRBD1
V gene: TRBV27
clone size: few

CDR3 DNA: TGTGCCAGCAGTGTTAAAGTGAAAGGCTACACCTTC
CDR3 protein: CASSVKVKGYTF
J gene: TRBJ1-2
D gene: -
V gene: TRBV2
clone size: few

CDR3 DNA: TGTGCCAGCAGCTTTTTATGGGGGAACACTGAAGCTTTCTTT
CDR3 protein: CASSFLWGNTEAFF
J gene: TRBJ1-1
D gene: -
V gene: TRBV5-4
clone size: -

CDR3 DNA: TGTGCCAGCCGTACAGGTTTCACTGAAGCTTTCTTT
CDR3 protein: CASRTGFTEAFF
J gene: TRBJ1-1
D gene: -
V gene: TRBV27
clone size: -

CDR3 DNA: TGTGCCAGCAAATCCCCGGGACACGAAATCCACTTT
CDR3 protein: CASKSPGHEIHF
J gene: TRBJ1-6
D gene: -
V gene: TRBV12-3/TRBV12-4
clone size: -

CDR3 DNA: TGTGCCAGCAGTTGGGTACTCTTCCCTAGCGGGAGATGGGATGAGCAGTTCTTC
CDR3 protein: CASSWVLFPSGRWDEQFF
J gene: TRBJ2-1
D gene: TRBD2
V gene: TRBV6-2/TRBV6-3
clone size: -

CDR3 DNA: TGTGCCAGCAGCCCCAGTGGAGGGGGTGAAAAACTGTTTTTT
CDR3 protein: CASSPSGGGEKLFF
J gene: TRBJ1-4
D gene: -
V gene: TRBV7-9
clone size: -

CDR3 DNA: TGTGCCAGCAGCTCCTTAGGATACACTGAAGCTTTCTTT
CDR3 protein: CASSSLGYTEAFF
J gene: TRBJ1-1
D gene: -
V gene: TRBV6-2/TRBV6-3
clone size: -

CDR3 DNA: TGTGCCAGCAGCTCCTGGGGCGCGGGGGCTGAAGCTTTCTTT
CDR3 protein: CASSSWGAGAEAFF
J gene: TRBJ1-1
D gene: -
V gene: TRBV7-8
clone size: -

CDR3 DNA: TGTGCCAGCAGCCTCCAGGGTGGCTCCTACAATGAGCAGTTCTTC
CDR3 protein: CASSLQGGSYNEQFF
J gene: TRBJ2-1
D gene: -
V gene: TRBV6-2/TRBV6-3
clone size: many

CDR3 DNA: TGTGCCAGCAGCTCGCGGGCCGTGGAGGCCCAGTACTTC
CDR3 protein: CASSSRAVEAQYF
J gene: TRBJ2-5
D gene: -
V gene: TRBV7-9
clone size: few

CDR3 DNA: TGCAGCGTTGAACTAGCGGGAGGAATCTCCCTCACCTACGAGCAGTACTTC
CDR3 protein: CSVELAGGISLTYEQYF
J gene: TRBJ2-7
D gene: TRBD2
V gene: TRBV29-1
clone size: few

CDR3 DNA: TGTGCCAGTAGTCCAAGTCAGGGTAGGGAGCAGTACTTC
CDR3 protein: CASSPSQGREQYF
J gene: TRBJ2-7
D gene: -
V gene: TRBV19
clone size: -

CDR3 DNA: TGTGCCAGCAGCTTAAAAGGCTCCGGGGAGCTGTTTTTT
CDR3 protein: CASSLKGSGELFF
J gene: TRBJ2-2
D gene: -
V gene: TRBV7-8
clone size: -

CDR3 DNA: TGTGCCAGCAGCCTGGGGGGGTTTTCGACTGAAGCTTTCTTT
CDR3 protein: CASSLGGFSTEAFF
J gene: TRBJ1-1
D gene: -
V gene: TRBV7-2
clone size: few

CDR3 DNA: TGTGCCAGCAGCCACGGACAGAGCAATCAGCCCCAACATTTT
CDR3 protein: CASSHGQSNQPQHF
J gene: TRBJ1-5
D gene: -
V gene: TRBV7-9
clone size: -

CDR3 DNA: TGTGCCAGCAGCCAAGACAGAAGGCAGGGCTGGACTGAAGCTTTCTTT
CDR3 protein: CASSQDRRQGWTEAFF
J gene: TRBJ1-1
D gene: -
V gene: TRBV3-1
clone size: few

CDR3 DNA: TGTGCCAGCAGTCCCATCGCCGGGACAGGGACCATCTCTGGGGCCAACGTCCTGACTTTC
CDR3 protein: CASSPIAGTGTISGANVLTF
J gene: TRBJ2-6
D gene: TRBD1
V gene: TRBV28
clone size: -

CDR3 DNA: TGTGCCAGCAGCTTAACAGGGGGCGCGAATGAAAAACTGTTTTTT
CDR3 protein: CASSLTGGANEKLFF
J gene: TRBJ1-4
D gene: TRBD1
V gene: TRBV7-9
clone size: -

CDR3 DNA: TGTGCCAGCAGCTCTACCCAGGGGCATGAGCAGTTCTTC
CDR3 protein: CASSSTQGHEQFF
J gene: TRBJ2-1
D gene: -
V gene: TRBV7-2
clone size: few

CDR3 DNA: TGTGCCAGCAGAGCGGGGGGCTTCCAAGAGACCCAGTACTTC
CDR3 protein: CASRAGGFQETQYF
J gene: TRBJ2-5
D gene: TRBD2
V gene: TRBV12-3/TRBV12-4
clone size: few

CDR3 DNA: TGCAGCGTGTTCGACGGCTCCTACAATGAGCAGTTCTTC
CDR3 protein: CSVFDGSYNEQFF
J gene: TRBJ2-1
D gene: -
V gene: TRBV29-1
clone size: -

CDR3 DNA: TGTGCCAGCAGCTTAAATACTCGATACGAGCAGTACTTC
CDR3 protein: CASSLNTRYEQYF
J gene: TRBJ2-7
D gene: -
V gene: TRBV7-6
clone size: many

CDR3 DNA: TGTGCCAGCAGCACCAGAGGGGGAAACAATGAGCAGTTCTTC
CDR3 protein: CASSTRGGNNEQFF
J gene: TRBJ2-1
D gene: -
V gene: TRBV7-6
clone size: few

CDR3 DNA: TGCAGTGCTTCCTCGCTAGCGGTATCCTACGAGCAGTACTTC
CDR3 protein: CSASSLAVSYEQYF
J gene: TRBJ2-7
D gene: TRBD2
V gene: TRBV20-1
clone size: -

CDR3 DNA: TGTGCCAGCAGTTTAGCGGTCACTAACTATGGCTACACCTTC
CDR3 protein: CASSLAVTNYGYTF
J gene: TRBJ1-2
D gene: -
V gene: TRBV12-3/TRBV12-4
clone size: -

CDR3 DNA: TGTGCCAGCATTCGGGGCTCTGGGGCCAACGTCCTGACTTTC
CDR3 protein: CASIRGSGANVLTF
J gene: TRBJ2-6
D gene: -
V gene: TRBV12-3/TRBV12-4
clone size: few